This T cell receptor (beta chain) emerged from a study of T cell responses to AZD1222 COVID-19 vaccine. A note on this clone: The antigen remains unidentified.

The CDR3 is 15 residues long. V lost 5 bases and J 4 bases, leaving 12 bases between the germline ends. CDR1 and CDR2 (germline): MDHEN, SYDVKM. Regarding the study as a whole: Only a handful of people who got AZD1222 tested seropositive at baseline.

The protocol was immunoSEQ multiplex PCR, while the TCRdb copy is restricted to in-frame clones and leaves out a portion. The top ten hold 9.4% of the sample, which has around 110,000 clones, 65% to 85% seen once. Source: peripheral blood, taken on day 0 of AZD1222 vaccination. V gene TRBV28 combines with J gene TRBJ2-6; D is ambiguous. The TCR originated in an adult in good health. CDR3 in DNA: TGTGCCAGCAGTCCCCCGATTGCGGGGGCCAACGTCCTGACTTTC. Amino acid sequence: CASSPPIAGANVLTF.